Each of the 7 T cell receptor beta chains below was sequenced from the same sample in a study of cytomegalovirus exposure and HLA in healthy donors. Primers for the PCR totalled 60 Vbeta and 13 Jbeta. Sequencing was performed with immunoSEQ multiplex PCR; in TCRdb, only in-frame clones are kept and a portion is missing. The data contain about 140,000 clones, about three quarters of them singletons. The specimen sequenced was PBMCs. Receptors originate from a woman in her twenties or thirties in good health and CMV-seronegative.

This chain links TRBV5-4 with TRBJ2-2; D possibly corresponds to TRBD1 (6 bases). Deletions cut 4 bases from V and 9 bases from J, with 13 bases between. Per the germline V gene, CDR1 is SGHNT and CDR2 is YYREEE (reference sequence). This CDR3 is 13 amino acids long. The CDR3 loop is CASSPDRLRELFF. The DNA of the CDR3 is TGTGCCAGCAGCCCTGACAGGCTCCGGGAGCTGTTTTTT.

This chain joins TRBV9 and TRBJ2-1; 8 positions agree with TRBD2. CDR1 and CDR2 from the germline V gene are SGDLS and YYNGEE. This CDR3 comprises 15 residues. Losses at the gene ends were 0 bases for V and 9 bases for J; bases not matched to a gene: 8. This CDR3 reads CASSVVSRGGSEQFF. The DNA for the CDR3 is TGTGCCAGCAGCGTAGTAAGTCGGGGGGGCTCTGAGCAGTTCTTC.

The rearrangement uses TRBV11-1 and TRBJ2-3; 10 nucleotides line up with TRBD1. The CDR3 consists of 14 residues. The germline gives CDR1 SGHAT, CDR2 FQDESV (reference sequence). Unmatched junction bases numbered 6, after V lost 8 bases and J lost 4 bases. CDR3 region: CASLRDRGADTQYF. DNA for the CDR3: TGTGCCAGCCTCCGGGACAGGGGTGCAGATACGCAGTATTTT.

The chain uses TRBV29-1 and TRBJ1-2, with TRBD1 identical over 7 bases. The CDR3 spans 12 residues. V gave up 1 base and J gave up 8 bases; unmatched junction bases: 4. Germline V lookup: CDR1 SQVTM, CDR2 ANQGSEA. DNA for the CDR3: TGCAGCGTTGAAGGACAGGGAGAGGGCTACACCTTC. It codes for CSVEGQGEGYTF.

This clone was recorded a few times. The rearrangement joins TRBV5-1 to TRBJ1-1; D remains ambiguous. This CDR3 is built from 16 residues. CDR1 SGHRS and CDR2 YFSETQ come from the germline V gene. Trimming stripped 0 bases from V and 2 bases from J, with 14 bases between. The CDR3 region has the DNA TGCGCCAGCAGCTTGGGGTCGTCTATCCGTAACACTGAAGCTTTCTTT. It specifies CASSLGSSIRNTEAFF.

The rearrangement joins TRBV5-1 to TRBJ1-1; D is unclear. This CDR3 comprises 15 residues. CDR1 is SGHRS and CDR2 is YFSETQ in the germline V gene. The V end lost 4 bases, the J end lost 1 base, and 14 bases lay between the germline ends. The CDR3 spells CASSADGLKNTEAFF. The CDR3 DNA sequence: TGCGCCAGCAGCGCGGACGGACTGAAGAACACTGAAGCTTTCTTT.

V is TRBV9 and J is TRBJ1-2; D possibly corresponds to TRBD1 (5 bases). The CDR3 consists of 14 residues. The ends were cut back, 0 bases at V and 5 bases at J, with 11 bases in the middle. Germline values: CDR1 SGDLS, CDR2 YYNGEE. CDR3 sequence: CASSVAEGLYGYTF. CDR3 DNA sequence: TGTGCCAGCAGCGTAGCCGAGGGACTATATGGCTACACCTTC.